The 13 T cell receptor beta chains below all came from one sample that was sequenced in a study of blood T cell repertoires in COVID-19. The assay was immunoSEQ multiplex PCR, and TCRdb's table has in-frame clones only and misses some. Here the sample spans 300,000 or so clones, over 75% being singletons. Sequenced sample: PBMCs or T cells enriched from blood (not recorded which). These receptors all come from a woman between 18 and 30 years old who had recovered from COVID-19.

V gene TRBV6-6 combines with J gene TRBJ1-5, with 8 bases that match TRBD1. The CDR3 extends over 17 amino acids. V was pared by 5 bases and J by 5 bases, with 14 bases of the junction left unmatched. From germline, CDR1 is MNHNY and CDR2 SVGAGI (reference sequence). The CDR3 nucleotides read TGTGCCAGCAGTCACGCCGGTATGACAGGGGAGGATCAGCCCCAGCATTTT. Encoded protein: CASSHAGMTGEDQPQHF.

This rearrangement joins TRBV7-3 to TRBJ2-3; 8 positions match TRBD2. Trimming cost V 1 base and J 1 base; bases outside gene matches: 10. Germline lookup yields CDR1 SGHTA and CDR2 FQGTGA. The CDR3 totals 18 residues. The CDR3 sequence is CASSLMGSSGIGTDTQYF. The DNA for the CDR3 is TGTGCCAGCAGCTTAATGGGTAGTAGCGGGATAGGCACAGATACGCAGTATTTT.

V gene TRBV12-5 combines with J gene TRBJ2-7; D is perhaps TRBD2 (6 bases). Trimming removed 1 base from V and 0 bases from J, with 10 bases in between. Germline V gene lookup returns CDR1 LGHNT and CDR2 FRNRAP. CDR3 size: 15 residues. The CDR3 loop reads CASGLGLDYSYEQYF. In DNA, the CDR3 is TGTGCTAGTGGTTTGGGTTTGGACTACTCCTACGAGCAGTACTTC.

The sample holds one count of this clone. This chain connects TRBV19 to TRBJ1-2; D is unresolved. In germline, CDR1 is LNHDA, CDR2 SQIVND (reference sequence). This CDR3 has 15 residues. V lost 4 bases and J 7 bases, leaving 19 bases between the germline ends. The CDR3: CASSKGRGREGGYTF. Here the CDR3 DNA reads TGTGCCAGTAGTAAGGGCCGAGGACGGGAAGGTGGCTACACCTTC.

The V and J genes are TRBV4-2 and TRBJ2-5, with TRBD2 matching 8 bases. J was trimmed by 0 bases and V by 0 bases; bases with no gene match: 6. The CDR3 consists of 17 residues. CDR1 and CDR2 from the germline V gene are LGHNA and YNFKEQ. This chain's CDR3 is CASSQEISGTYQETQYF. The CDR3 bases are TGTGCCAGCAGCCAAGAGATTAGCGGGACCTACCAAGAGACCCAGTACTTC.

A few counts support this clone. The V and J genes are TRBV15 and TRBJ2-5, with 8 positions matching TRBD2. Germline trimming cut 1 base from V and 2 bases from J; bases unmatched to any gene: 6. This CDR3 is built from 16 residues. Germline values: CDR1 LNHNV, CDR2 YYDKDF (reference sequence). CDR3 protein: CATSRAPRGGQETQYF. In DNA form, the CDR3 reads TGTGCCACCAGCAGAGCTCCCCGGGGGGGTCAAGAGACCCAGTACTTC.

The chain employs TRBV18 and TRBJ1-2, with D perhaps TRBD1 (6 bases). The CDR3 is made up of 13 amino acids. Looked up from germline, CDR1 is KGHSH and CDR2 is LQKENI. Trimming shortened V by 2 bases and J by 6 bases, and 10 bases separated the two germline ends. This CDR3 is CASSPRTDHGYTF. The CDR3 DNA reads TGTGCCAGCTCACCAAGGACAGATCATGGCTACACCTTC.

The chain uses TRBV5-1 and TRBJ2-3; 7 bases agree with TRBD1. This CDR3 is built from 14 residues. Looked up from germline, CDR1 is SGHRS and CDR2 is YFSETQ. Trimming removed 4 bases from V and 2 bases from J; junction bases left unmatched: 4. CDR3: CASSQGQITDTQYF. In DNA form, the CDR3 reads TGCGCCAGCAGCCAGGGACAGATCACAGATACGCAGTATTTT.

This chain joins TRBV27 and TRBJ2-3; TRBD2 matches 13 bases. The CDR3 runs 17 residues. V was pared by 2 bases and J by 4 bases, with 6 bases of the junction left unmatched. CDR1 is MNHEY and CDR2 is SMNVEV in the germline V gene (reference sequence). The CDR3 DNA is TGTGCCAGCAGTTTACTCGGGACTAGCGGGGCTTCAGATACGCAGTATTTT. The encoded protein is CASSLLGTSGASDTQYF.

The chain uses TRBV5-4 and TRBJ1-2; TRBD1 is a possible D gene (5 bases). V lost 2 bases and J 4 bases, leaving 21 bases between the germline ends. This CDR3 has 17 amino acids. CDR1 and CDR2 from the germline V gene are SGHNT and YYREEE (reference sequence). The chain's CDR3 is CASSFFAGQGLGYGYTF. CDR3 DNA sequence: TGTGCCAGCAGCTTTTTTGCCGGCCAGGGTCTGGGCTATGGCTACACCTTC.

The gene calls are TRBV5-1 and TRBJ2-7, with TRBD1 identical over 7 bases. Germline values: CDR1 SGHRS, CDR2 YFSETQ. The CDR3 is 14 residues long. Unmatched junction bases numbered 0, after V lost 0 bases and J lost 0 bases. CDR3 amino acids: CASSLGDSSYEQYF. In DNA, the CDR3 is TGCGCCAGCAGCTTGGGGGACAGCTCCTACGAGCAGTACTTC.

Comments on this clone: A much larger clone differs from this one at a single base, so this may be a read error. Here the CDR3 reads CASSLQGTDTQYF. The CDR3 DNA reads as TGTGCCAGCAGCTTACAGGGCACAGATACGCAGTATTTT. The gene calls are TRBV11-1 and TRBJ2-3; D uncertain. V lost 2 bases to trimming and J lost 1 base, with 4 bases between them. The CDR3 spans 13 residues. Germline V gives CDR1 SGHAT, CDR2 FQDESV (reference sequence).

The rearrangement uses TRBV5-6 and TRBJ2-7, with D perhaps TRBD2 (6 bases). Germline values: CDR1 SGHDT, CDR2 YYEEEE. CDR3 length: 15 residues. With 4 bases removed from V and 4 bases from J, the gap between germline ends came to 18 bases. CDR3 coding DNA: TGTGCCAGCAGCCGGGGGTTTCAGGGCCGATACGAGCAGTACTTC. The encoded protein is CASSRGFQGRYEQYF.